This T cell receptor (beta chain) was sequenced during a study of blood T cells in healthy people across ages. The ends lost 7 bases at V and 6 bases at J; junction bases unmatched: 15. Germline loops: CDR1 SQVTM, CDR2 ANQGSEA. This CDR3 is 15 amino acids long. Through a sample-barcoded 5' primer and a J-beta primer mix, a second PCR was run for roughly 6 to 12 cycles. Per sample, CDR3-containing paired-end reads numbered at least 3 million. TCRdb itself ran the 5' RACE reads through MiXCR, one entry per CDR3 protein. The table records 600,000 to 850,000 distinct CDR3 sequences, roughly 25% of them present only once. The data also belong to a second study, concerning T cells of mothers and their children. That source reports: Researchers put all of the extracted RNA into cDNA synthesis, using around 1.5 ug per 15 ul. For each mother, over 8 million TCR beta CDR3 reads were obtained, and for each child, about 3 million. Related mother-child pairs shared slightly more overlap than unrelated pairs, but the difference was non-significant.

The V call is TRBV29-1, the J call TRBJ2-3; 8 nucleotides match TRBD2. The clonotype was recovered from a boy younger than 18 in good health. Material: blood. The DNA for the CDR3 is TGCAGCGCGGGAGGGTATAGGACAGCCACCGATACGCAGTATTTT. Translating it yields CSAGGYRTATDTQYF.